This note documents a single TCR beta chain sequence. This clonotype was seen more than once but under ten times. The clone's antigen remains unknown. Base qualities are missing; no much larger clone stands one base away. The data originate from a study of early T cells in non-severe SARS-CoV-2 infection (dated by TCRdb to about 2021). At the level of the whole study: TCR sequencing used bulk RNA from unsorted whole blood, so alpha and beta chains could not be paired.

Set within a cohort of healthcare workers in London, UK, this nested case-control study involved weekly PCR testing of nasopharyngeal swabs along with blood sampling. Healthcare workers were recruited during the week of the UK lockdown, between 23 and 31 March 2020, and followed weekly for up to 16 weeks. Libraries were prepared through 5' RACE. The sequencer listed for this sample is NextSeq 500. The TCR library protocol attached unique molecular identifiers to individual cDNA molecules to correct for sequencing error and PCR bias. Sequencing covered both TCR alpha and beta chains, and within each sample the abundances of alpha and beta sequences were tightly co-correlated. The study's own analysis went as follows. V gene, J gene and CDR3 annotation of TCR sequences was performed with Decombinator V4. TCRs were defined as expanded if a significant change between any two time points was detected under a Poisson model with p below 0.0001. TCR abundances were normalised to the total number of TCRs sequenced in each sample and reported as counts per million. MAIT TCRs were defined by TRAV1-2 paired with TRAJ12, TRAJ20 or TRAJ33, and iNKT TCRs by TRAV10 paired with TRAJ18. A search of VDJdb, accessed on 1 November 2021, was run for TCRs annotated to CMV, EBV and SARS-CoV-2, with TCRs annotated for multiple antigens excluded. The public reads were reanalyzed by TCRdb: fastp trimming at Q25, MiXCR alignment, in-frame beta chains only. When rows share a CDR3 protein, they turn into one entry using the most common DNA and genes. TCRdb's processing, not the authors' own work, is the source of the V and J calls. The sample table shows about 66,000 distinct CDR3 sequences, and approximately 10% are seen once. The ten biggest clones cover approximately 3% of the sample.

Paper-wide results and their limitations: VDJdb matching was skewed toward anti-spike CD8 responses, so virus-specific expansions were likely underestimated and private and CD4 specificities were missed.

Based on the germline V gene (reference sequence), the CDR1 and CDR2 sequences are SEHNR and FQNEAQ. The CDR3, cysteine through phenylalanine, is 14 amino acids long. Only the CDR3 DNA is retained, 42 bases long and in frame from the first base. Between the V and J ends, shortened by 3 bases and 0 bases respectively, the junction contains 6 bases. The TCR originated in an adult who was a healthcare worker with PCR-confirmed SARS-CoV-2 infection or an uninfected control (not recorded which). The chain is made from TRBV7-9 and TRBJ1-5; no D gene call is confident. The sequenced material came from whole blood. The DNA is TGTGCCAGCAGCTTGACGGGTAGCAATCAGCCCCAGCATTTT. This gives the protein CASSLTGSNQPQHF.